The rows below give T cell receptor beta chains drawn from one sample of a study of blood T cells in healthy people across ages. TCRdb re-derived calls from the 5' RACE reads in MiXCR, one entry per CDR3 protein. Of 1.5 million to 2 million distinct CDR3 sequences in the sample, about 32% are singletons; the top ten hold around 11%. What was sequenced was blood. The origin of the receptors is a woman in her twenties or thirties in good health. Each CDR3 is given with its conserved first and last residue. The order of the fields is D gene, V gene, CDR3 length, clone size, J gene, CDR3 protein, CDR3 DNA. D genes are given only for firm matches. Clone size is shown for a subset of rows, as once, few, many or a class of expanded clone.

>NA|TRBV7-3|15|NA|TRBJ2-4
CASSLTGSTQNIQYF
TGTGCCAGCAGCTTAACAGGGTCCACCCAAAACATTCAGTACTTC
>TRBD2|TRBV7-6|16|NA|TRBJ2-2
CASSFYTSGATGELFF
TGTGCCAGCAGCTTTTATACTAGCGGAGCCACCGGGGAGCTGTTTTTT
>NA|TRBV12-3/TRBV12-4|14|NA|TRBJ2-2
CASLGAQNTGELFF
TGTGCCAGCTTGGGGGCCCAGAACACCGGGGAGCTGTTTTTT
>TRBD1|TRBV29-1|13|many|TRBJ1-1
CSVQGQLNTEAFF
TGCAGCGTCCAGGGACAGTTGAACACTGAAGCTTTCTTT
>NA|TRBV5-5|12|many|TRBJ1-6
CASSSGTRTLHF
TGTGCCAGCAGCTCCGGGACACGGACCCTCCACTTT
>NA|TRBV2|14|NA|TRBJ2-1
CAGSDGVGNNEQFF
TGTGCCGGCAGTGACGGCGTGGGAAACAATGAGCAGTTCTTC
>TRBD1|TRBV3-1|16|NA|TRBJ2-2
CASSQAGTVATGELFF
TGTGCCAGCAGCCAAGCCGGGACAGTGGCAACCGGGGAGCTGTTTTTT
>NA|TRBV20-1|16|NA|TRBJ2-7
CSAPPRATANGEIQYF
TGCAGTGCCCCCCCCAGGGCGACAGCAAATGGGGAGATCCAGTACTTC
>NA|TRBV7-9|16|NA|TRBJ1-1
CASSLSGQVMNTEAFF
TGTGCCAGCAGTCTTTCCGGACAAGTTATGAACACTGAAGCTTTCTTT
>NA|TRBV4-2|13|NA|TRBJ2-6
CASSQDGTNVLTF
TGTGCCAGCAGCCAAGATGGTACGAACGTCCTGACTTTC
>NA|TRBV7-9|15|NA|TRBJ2-5
CASSSTTVGFDEQYF
TGTGCCAGCAGCTCAACGACCGTCGGCTTTGATGAGCAGTACTTC
>NA|TRBV7-9|12|NA|TRBJ2-4
CASSRGGNIQYF
TGTGCCAGCAGTCGAGGGGGGAACATTCAGTACTTC
>NA|TRBV7-2|15|NA|TRBJ1-2
CASSLRLGDHYGYTF
TGTGCCAGCAGCTTACGACTAGGGGACCACTATGGCTACACCTTC
>NA|TRBV4-2|11|few|TRBJ1-1
CASSQEGPAFF
TGTGCCAGCAGCCAAGAAGGTCCGGCTTTCTTT
>TRBD1|TRBV20-1|16|NA|TRBJ1-2
CSARVPPSTGDYGYTF
TGCAGTGCTAGAGTTCCGCCCTCAACAGGGGACTATGGCTACACCTTC
>TRBD2|TRBV9|15|few|TRBJ2-3
CASTINSGTKDTQYF
TGTGCCAGCACCATCAATTCCGGGACTAAGGATACGCAGTATTTT
>TRBD1|TRBV13|14|NA|TRBJ1-2
CASSSRGRSYGYTF
TGTGCCAGCAGCTCCAGGGGGCGCTCCTATGGCTACACCTTC
>TRBD1|TRBV10-3|15|NA|TRBJ1-1
CAIRPTQGGNTEAFF
TGTGCCATCAGGCCTACACAGGGGGGGAACACTGAAGCTTTCTTT
>NA|TRBV7-9|15|few|TRBJ1-1
CASSFRWVENTEAFF
TGTGCCAGCAGCTTTAGGTGGGTGGAGAACACTGAAGCTTTCTTT
>NA|TRBV4-1|16|many|TRBJ2-6
CASNLGQGSGANVLTF
TGCGCCAGCAACCTAGGCCAGGGTTCTGGGGCCAACGTCCTGACTTTC
>TRBD1|TRBV3-1|16|NA|TRBJ2-5
CASSQGQGYPQETQYF
TGTGCCAGCAGCCAAGGACAGGGATACCCCCAAGAGACCCAGTACTTC
>NA|TRBV7-2|17|NA|TRBJ2-5
CASSPDPRGAEGETQYF
TGTGCCAGCAGCCCAGACCCTCGGGGAGCGGAGGGAGAGACCCAGTACTTC
>NA|TRBV30|13|few|TRBJ2-1
CAWSVPAYNEQFF
TGTGCCTGGAGTGTCCCGGCCTACAATGAGCAGTTCTTC
>TRBD2|TRBV29-1|15|many|TRBJ2-1
CSVDRTSGRAIEQFF
TGCAGCGTTGACCGGACTAGCGGGAGGGCCATTGAGCAGTTCTTC
>TRBD1|TRBV6-1|17|few|TRBJ2-6
CASRGLEGQGNPGVLTF
TGTGCCAGCAGAGGCCTTGAAGGACAGGGTAATCCCGGCGTCCTGACTTTC
>TRBD2|TRBV11-2|14|NA|TRBJ2-7
CASSPGLAIDEQYF
TGTGCCAGCAGCCCAGGACTAGCGATCGACGAGCAGTACTTC
>NA|TRBV25-1|13|NA|TRBJ2-3
CASSETDADTQYF
TGTGCCAGCAGTGAAACGGACGCAGATACGCAGTATTTT
>TRBD1|TRBV7-9|19|NA|TRBJ2-2
CASSSRMTGETALGGELFF
TGTGCCAGCAGCTCAAGAATGACAGGGGAGACCGCCTTGGGCGGGGAGCTGTTTTTT
>NA|TRBV5-6|14|few|TRBJ1-1
CASSLDQLNTEAFF
TGTGCCAGCAGCTTGGATCAGCTGAACACTGAAGCTTTCTTT
>TRBD2|TRBV20-1|18|few|TRBJ2-6
CSARDISGLASGVNVLTF
TGCAGTGCTAGAGATATTTCGGGACTAGCCTCTGGGGTCAACGTCCTGACTTTC
>NA|TRBV18|13|NA|TRBJ2-5
CASSPWTEETQYF
TGTGCCAGCTCACCCTGGACAGAAGAGACCCAGTACTTC
>NA|TRBV11-2|14|few|TRBJ2-1
CASSLGLGGHEQFF
TGTGCCAGCAGCTTGGGTCTCGGGGGACATGAGCAGTTCTTC
>NA|TRBV6-5|12|few|TRBJ2-7
CAAASPTYEQYF
TGTGCGGCAGCCTCGCCAACCTACGAGCAGTACTTC
>NA|TRBV12-3/TRBV12-4|12|few|TRBJ2-3
CASSPKGLPQYF
TGTGCCAGCAGCCCTAAGGGCCTCCCGCAGTATTTT
>NA|TRBV30|12|NA|TRBJ2-7
CAWSRDQFEQYF
TGTGCCTGGAGTAGGGATCAGTTCGAGCAGTACTTC
>TRBD2|TRBV28|13|few|TRBJ2-7
CASSLGGRWEQYF
TGTGCCAGCAGTTTAGGCGGGAGATGGGAGCAGTACTTC
>TRBD2|TRBV6-5|16|NA|TRBJ2-7
CASKKLAGAGSYEQYF
TGTGCCAGCAAAAAACTAGCGGGGGCGGGGTCCTACGAGCAGTACTTC
>TRBD2|TRBV2|18|NA|TRBJ2-5
CASSEVEAASGYQETQYF
TGTGCCAGCAGTGAAGTAGAAGCGGCTAGCGGGTACCAAGAGACCCAGTACTTC
>NA|TRBV9|13|few|TRBJ2-5
CASSVGPWETQYF
TGTGCCAGCAGCGTAGGGCCTTGGGAGACCCAGTACTTC
>NA|TRBV27|15|NA|TRBJ1-4
CASSLSARLNEKRFF
TGTGCCAGCAGTTTATCGGCAAGACTTAATGAAAAACGGTTTTTT
>TRBD2|TRBV14|14|NA|TRBJ2-7
CASSQVGLDPRQYF
TGTGCCAGCAGCCAAGTAGGACTAGACCCTAGGCAGTACTTC
>TRBD1|TRBV12-3/TRBV12-4|16|NA|TRBJ1-4
CASSLASQGVDEKLFF
TGTGCCAGCAGTTTAGCGTCGCAGGGGGTAGATGAAAAACTGTTTTTT
>NA|TRBV4-1|17|NA|TRBJ2-5
CASGQEDGGVNQETQYF
TGCGCCAGCGGCCAAGAAGATGGCGGGGTTAACCAAGAGACCCAGTACTTC
>NA|TRBV7-9|14|NA|TRBJ2-7
CASSLAKGYNEQYF
TGTGCCAGCAGCTTAGCGAAGGGGTACAATGAGCAGTACTTC
>TRBD2|TRBV7-2|18|few|TRBJ2-3
CASSLALAGGMSTDTQYF
TGTGCCAGCAGCTTAGCCCTAGCGGGAGGCATGAGCACAGATACGCAGTATTTT
>NA|TRBV5-1|14|many|TRBJ2-3
CASSPNLVGDTQYF
TGCGCCAGCAGCCCGAATTTGGTGGGCGATACGCAGTATTTT
>NA|TRBV2|15|NA|TRBJ2-7
CASTEGDLSSYEQYF
TGTGCCAGCACCGAGGGGGACCTTAGCTCCTACGAGCAGTACTTC
>NA|TRBV20-1|14|NA|TRBJ2-5
CSARDWALVGAQYF
TGCAGTGCTCGGGACTGGGCCCTCGTTGGGGCCCAGTACTTC
>NA|TRBV5-4|12|few|TRBJ2-5
CASSLLAGTQYF
TGTGCCAGCAGCTTGTTGGCCGGGACCCAGTACTTC
>NA|TRBV10-1|15|NA|TRBJ2-1
CASSESNRAYNEQFF
TGCGCCAGCAGTGAGTCGAACAGGGCCTACAATGAGCAGTTCTTC
>NA|TRBV9|17|few|TRBJ2-1
CASSVAPGQRQGNEQFF
TGTGCCAGCAGCGTAGCCCCCGGCCAGCGTCAGGGGAATGAGCAGTTCTTC
>TRBD2|TRBV7-3|16|few|TRBJ2-2
CASSPGLAGGTGELFF
TGTGCCAGCAGCCCGGGACTAGCGGGAGGTACCGGAGAGCTGTTTTTT
>NA|TRBV30|12|few|TRBJ1-2
CAVRGGMYGYTF
TGTGCCGTGCGGGGGGGAATGTATGGCTACACCTTC
>NA|TRBV7-2|17|few|TRBJ2-3
CASSPQRGGRGTDTQYF
TGTGCCAGCAGCCCTCAGAGAGGGGGGCGGGGCACAGATACGCAGTATTTT
>TRBD2|TRBV12-3/TRBV12-4|15|many|TRBJ2-1
CASSLGREGWNEQFF
TGTGCCAGCAGTTTAGGGCGGGAGGGTTGGAATGAGCAGTTCTTC